This TCR beta chain emerged from a study of blood T cell repertoires in COVID-19. Overall study: T cells, B-cell-depleted T cells, or PBMCs supplied cDNA or gDNA.

The repertoire was sequenced with immunoSEQ multiplex PCR; TCRdb's copy has only in-frame clones and lacks some. In the table there are approximately 200,000 clones, 84% of which are singletons. J lost 1 base, V lost 0 bases, and 2 bases had no gene match. The CDR3 extends over 15 amino acids. Germline V gives CDR1 MNHEY, CDR2 SVGAGI. The sequenced sample consisted of peripheral blood. The clonotype originates from an elderly woman with COVID-19, enrolled during active disease. The chain recombines TRBV6-5 with TRBJ1-1; 7 nucleotides match TRBD1. The CDR3 spells CASSYSGQRNTEAFF. The CDR3 DNA reads as TGTGCCAGCAGTTACTCGGGACAGCGGAACACTGAAGCTTTCTTT.